A selection of T cell receptor beta chains follows, all from one sample in a study of cytomegalovirus exposure and HLA in healthy donors. Only in-frame clones appear in the TCRdb table, and some are missing; sequencing was by immunoSEQ multiplex PCR. The sample shows 170,000 or so clones, more than 65% of them seen only once. The sequencing input was PBMCs. Every receptor here comes from a woman under 30 in good health and CMV-seropositive. The CDR3 runs from the conserved cysteine through the conserved F or W. D genes are given only for firm matches. Some rows mark clone size as missing; the rest say once, few, many or name a class of expanded clone.

clone size	D gene	J gene	V gene	CDR3 length	CDR3 DNA	CDR3 protein
-	-	TRBJ2-7	TRBV27	12	TGTGCCAGCAGTTCTACAGGGAACGAGCAGTACTTC	CASSSTGNEQYF
-	-	TRBJ2-5	TRBV19	13	TGTGCCAGTAGTTTGGACGGTCAGGGGACCCAGTACTTC	CASSLDGQGTQYF
few	-	TRBJ1-2	TRBV18	16	TGTGCCAGCTCACCAAGACAGTCTGGGGAGGACCACGGCTACACCTTC	CASSPRQSGEDHGYTF
-	-	TRBJ2-7	TRBV6-1	10	TGTGCCAGCTCTAACTACGAGCAGTACTTC	CASSNYEQYF
-	TRBD1	TRBJ2-7	TRBV27	16	TGTGCCAGCAGTTCTTTACAGGGGGCAAACTCCTACGAGCAGTACTTC	CASSSLQGANSYEQYF
-	-	TRBJ2-1	TRBV7-6	16	TGTGCCAGCAGCTTAGCGGTAGCGTACTCCTACAATGAGCAGTTCTTC	CASSLAVAYSYNEQFF
-	-	TRBJ2-7	TRBV7-9	16	TGTGCCAGCAGCTCCGTCAGGGGCCCACTTAGGTACGAGCAGTACTTC	CASSSVRGPLRYEQYF
-	-	TRBJ1-5	TRBV2	14	TGTGCCAGCATGGGGGAGGATCGCAATCAGCCCCAGCATTTT	CASMGEDRNQPQHF
-	-	TRBJ1-6	TRBV7-3	17	TGTGCCAGCAGCTCTTCCTGGCGAGGCACCTATAATTCACCCCTCCACTTT	CASSSSWRGTYNSPLHF
-	TRBD1	TRBJ1-2	TRBV5-1	12	TGCGCCAGCAGCTTGGACAGGGGGGGCTACACCTTC	CASSLDRGGYTF
-	-	TRBJ1-3	TRBV28	12	TGTGCCAGCACTATACCCGGAAACACCATATATTTT	CASTIPGNTIYF
-	-	TRBJ1-1	TRBV2	13	TGTGCCAGCAGTTTCGGGGGTGACACTGAAGCTTTCTTT	CASSFGGDTEAFF
-	-	TRBJ2-3	TRBV7-2	12	TGTGCCAGCAGCTTAGCCGGAGGTACGCAGTATTTT	CASSLAGGTQYF
once	TRBD1	TRBJ1-4	TRBV9	18	TGTGCCAGCAGCTCCCCCACTGGACAGGGGGCAACTAATGAAAAACTGTTTTTT	CASSSPTGQGATNEKLFF
-	-	TRBJ2-7	TRBV20-1	11	TGCAGTGCTAGCGGGGAATACGAGCAGTACTTC	CSASGEYEQYF
-	-	TRBJ2-5	TRBV5-6	13	TGTGCCAGCAGCCATACAGGGCAGCAGACCCAGTACTTC	CASSHTGQQTQYF
once	-	TRBJ1-5	TRBV19	15	TGTGCCAGTAGTATAGATCAGGGTCGGGATCAGCCCCAGCATTTT	CASSIDQGRDQPQHF
-	TRBD2	TRBJ2-3	TRBV9	15	TGTGCCAGCAGCGCGACTAGCGGGGGGTCAGATACGCAGTATTTT	CASSATSGGSDTQYF
-	-	TRBJ1-6	TRBV25-1	16	TGTGCCAGCAGTGAATTGGAGAGCTCCTATAATTCACCCCTCCACTTT	CASSELESSYNSPLHF
-	-	TRBJ1-1	TRBV19	13	TGTGCCAGTAGTCTCGGGGGGAACACTGAAGCTTTCTTT	CASSLGGNTEAFF
-	TRBD1	TRBJ1-5	TRBV7-8	19	TGTGCCAGCAGACTTACTCGGGCCGGGACAGGGATGTTAGATGAGCCCCAGCATTTT	CASRLTRAGTGMLDEPQHF
-	-	TRBJ1-5	TRBV5-1	15	TGCGCCAGCAGCACTTCAGGGAATAGCAATCAGCCCCAGCATTTT	CASSTSGNSNQPQHF
-	-	TRBJ1-5	TRBV7-9	13	TGTGCCAGCAGCTTATTACAGGGCCAGCCCCAGCATTTT	CASSLLQGQPQHF
-	TRBD2	TRBJ2-3	TRBV7-6	13	TGTGCCAGCAGCCACGAGCGGGGAGATACGCAGTATTTT	CASSHERGDTQYF
-	TRBD2	TRBJ2-1	TRBV4-2	15	TGTGCCAGCAGCCAAGGGCGGGGGGTATACAATGAGCAGTTCTTC	CASSQGRGVYNEQFF
-	-	TRBJ2-3	TRBV13	13	TGTGCCAGCAGCTTAGACTTCCCAGATACGCAGTATTTT	CASSLDFPDTQYF
-	TRBD2	TRBJ2-6	TRBV9	20	TGTGCCAGCAGCGTAGACCCTAGCGGGGGCCGAAACTCTGGGGCCAACGTCCTGACTTTC	CASSVDPSGGRNSGANVLTF
-	-	TRBJ1-1	TRBV2	13	TGTGCCAGCAGTAAATCGCGGAACACTGAAGCTTTCTTT	CASSKSRNTEAFF
-	-	TRBJ2-2	TRBV4-3	16	TGCGCCAGCAGCCAAGAGACGGAGGATAGGGCCGGGGAGCTGTTTTTT	CASSQETEDRAGELFF
-	TRBD1	TRBJ2-6	TRBV5-1	18	TGCGCCAGCAGCTTGGCCGGGACAGGGGGCTCTGGGGCCAACGTCCTGACTTTC	CASSLAGTGGSGANVLTF